The sequence of this T cell receptor beta chain was determined in a study of cytomegalovirus exposure and HLA in healthy donors. Points from the study as a whole: For most TCR beta V segments, an earlier analysis put the productive rate at about 87% or about 30% of the time. In vitro, a few CMV-associated chains proved specific for CMV antigens.

Researchers ran the PCR with 60 Vbeta and 13 Jbeta primers. Clones were read by immunoSEQ multiplex PCR, and TCRdb kept only the in-frame ones, dropping some. This table has about 180,000 clones, roughly 87% appearing once. Note on this clone: Its specificity is unknown.

V lost 4 bases, J lost 5 bases, and 12 bases lay in between. Germline V gives CDR1 LNHDA, CDR2 SQIVND (reference sequence). This CDR3 contains 13 residues. This TCR was sampled from a woman between 50 and 59 years old in good health and CMV-seronegative. J is TRBJ2-7 and V is TRBV19; tentatively, D is TRBD1 (6 bases). Sequencing was done on a sample of PBMCs. The CDR3 DNA sequence: TGTGCCAGTAGTACCCACAGGGTGGACGAGCAGTACTTC. Translation gives CASSTHRVDEQYF.